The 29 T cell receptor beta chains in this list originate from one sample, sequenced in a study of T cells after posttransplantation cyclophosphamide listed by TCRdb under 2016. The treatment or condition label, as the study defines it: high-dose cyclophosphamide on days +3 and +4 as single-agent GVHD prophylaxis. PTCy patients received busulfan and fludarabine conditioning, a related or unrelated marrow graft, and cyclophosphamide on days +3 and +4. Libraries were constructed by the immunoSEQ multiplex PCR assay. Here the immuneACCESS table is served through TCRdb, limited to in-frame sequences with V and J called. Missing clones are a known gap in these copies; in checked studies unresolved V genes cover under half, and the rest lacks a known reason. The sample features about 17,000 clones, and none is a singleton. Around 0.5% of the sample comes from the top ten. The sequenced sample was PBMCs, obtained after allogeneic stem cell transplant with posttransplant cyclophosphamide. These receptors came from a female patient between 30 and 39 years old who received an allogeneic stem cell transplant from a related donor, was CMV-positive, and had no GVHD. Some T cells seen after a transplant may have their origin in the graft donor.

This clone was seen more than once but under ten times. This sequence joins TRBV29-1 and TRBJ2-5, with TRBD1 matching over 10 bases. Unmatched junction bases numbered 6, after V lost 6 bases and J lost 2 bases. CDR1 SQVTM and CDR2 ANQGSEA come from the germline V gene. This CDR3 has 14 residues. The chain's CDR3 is CSVAPGQGQETQYF. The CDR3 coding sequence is TGCAGCGTGGCCCCGGGACAGGGGCAAGAGACCCAGTACTTC.

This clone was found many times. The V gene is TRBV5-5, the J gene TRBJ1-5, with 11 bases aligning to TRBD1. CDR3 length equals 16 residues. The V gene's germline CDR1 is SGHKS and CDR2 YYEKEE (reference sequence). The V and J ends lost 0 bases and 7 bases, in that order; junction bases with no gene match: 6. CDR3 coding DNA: TGTGCCAGCAGCTTGGATGGACAGGGGGCGAGACAGCCCCAGCATTTT. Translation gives CASSLDGQGARQPQHF.

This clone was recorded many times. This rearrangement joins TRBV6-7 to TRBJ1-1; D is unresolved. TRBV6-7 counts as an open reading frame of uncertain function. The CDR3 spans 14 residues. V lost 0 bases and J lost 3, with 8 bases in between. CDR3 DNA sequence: TGTGCCAGCAGTTACTCTTCTCGGTACACTGAAGCTTTCTTT. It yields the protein CASSYSSRYTEAFF.

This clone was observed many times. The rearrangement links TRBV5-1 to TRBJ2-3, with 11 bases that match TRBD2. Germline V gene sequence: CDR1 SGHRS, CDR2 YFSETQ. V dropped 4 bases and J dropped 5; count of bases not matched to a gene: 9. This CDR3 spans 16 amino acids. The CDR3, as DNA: TGCGCCAGCAGCCCAGGACTAGCGGGTACCCTAGATACGCAGTATTTT. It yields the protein CASSPGLAGTLDTQYF.

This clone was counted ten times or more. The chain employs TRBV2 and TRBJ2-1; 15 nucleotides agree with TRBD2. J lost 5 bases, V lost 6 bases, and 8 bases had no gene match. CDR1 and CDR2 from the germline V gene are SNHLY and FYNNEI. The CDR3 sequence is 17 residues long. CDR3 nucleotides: TGTGCCAGCAGCCCAGGACTAGCGGGAGGGCCAAACAATGAGCAGTTCTTC. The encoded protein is CASSPGLAGGPNNEQFF.

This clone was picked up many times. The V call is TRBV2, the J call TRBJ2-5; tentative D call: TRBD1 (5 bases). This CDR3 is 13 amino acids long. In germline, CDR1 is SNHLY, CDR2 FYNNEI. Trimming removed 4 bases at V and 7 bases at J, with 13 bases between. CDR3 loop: CASSVDIRGTQYF. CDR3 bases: TGTGCCAGCAGTGTCGACATAAGGGGGACCCAGTACTTC. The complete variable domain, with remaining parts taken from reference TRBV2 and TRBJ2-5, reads EPEVTQTPSHQVTQMGQEVILRCVPISNHLYFYWYRQILGQKVEFLVSFYNNEISEKSEIFDDQFSVERPDGSNFTLKIRSTKLEDSAMYFCASSVDIRGTQYFGPGTRLLVL.

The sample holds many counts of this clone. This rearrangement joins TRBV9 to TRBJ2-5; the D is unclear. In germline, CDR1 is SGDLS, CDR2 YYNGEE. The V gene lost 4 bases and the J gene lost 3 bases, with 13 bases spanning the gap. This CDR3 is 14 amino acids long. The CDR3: CASSPDDTKETQYF. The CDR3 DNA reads TGTGCCAGCAGCCCTGATGACACCAAAGAGACCCAGTACTTC.

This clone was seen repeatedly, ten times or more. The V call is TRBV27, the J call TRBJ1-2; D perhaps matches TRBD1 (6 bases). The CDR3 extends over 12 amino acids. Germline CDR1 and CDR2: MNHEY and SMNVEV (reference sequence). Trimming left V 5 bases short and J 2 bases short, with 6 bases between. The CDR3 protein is CASSGGNYGYTF. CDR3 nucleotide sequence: TGTGCCAGCAGTGGGGGCAACTATGGCTACACCTTC.

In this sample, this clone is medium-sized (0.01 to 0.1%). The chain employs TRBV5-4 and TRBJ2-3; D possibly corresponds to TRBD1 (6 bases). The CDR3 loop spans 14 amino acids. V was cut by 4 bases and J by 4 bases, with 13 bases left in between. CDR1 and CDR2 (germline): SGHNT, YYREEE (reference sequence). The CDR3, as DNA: TGTGCCAGCAGCACTGGACAGAAACCAGATACGCAGTATTTT. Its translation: CASSTGQKPDTQYF.

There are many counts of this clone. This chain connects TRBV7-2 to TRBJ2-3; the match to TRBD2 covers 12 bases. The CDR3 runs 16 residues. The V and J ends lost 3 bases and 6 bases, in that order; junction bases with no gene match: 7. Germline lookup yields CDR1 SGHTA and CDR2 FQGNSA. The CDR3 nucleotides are TGTGCCAGCAGCTTCTCCGGACTAGCGGGAAGGGATACGCAGTATTTT. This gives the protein CASSFSGLAGRDTQYF.

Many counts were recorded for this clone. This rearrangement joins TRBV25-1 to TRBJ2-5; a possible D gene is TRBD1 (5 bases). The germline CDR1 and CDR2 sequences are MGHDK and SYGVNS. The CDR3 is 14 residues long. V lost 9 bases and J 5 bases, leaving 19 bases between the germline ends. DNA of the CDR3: TGTGCCAGTGGCCCCCAAGGGGCTTGGGAGACCCAGTACTTC. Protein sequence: CASGPQGAWETQYF. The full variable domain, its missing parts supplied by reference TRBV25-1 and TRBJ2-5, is EADIYQTPRYLVIGTGKKITLECSQTMGHDKMYWYQQDPGMELHLIHYSYGVNSTEKGDLSSESTVSRIRTEHFPLTLESARPSHTSQYLCASGPQGAWETQYFGPGTRLLVL.

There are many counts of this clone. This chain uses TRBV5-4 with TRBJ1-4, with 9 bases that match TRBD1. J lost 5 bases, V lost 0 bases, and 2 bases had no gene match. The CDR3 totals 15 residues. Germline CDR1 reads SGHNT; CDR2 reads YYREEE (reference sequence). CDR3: CASSLDRGQNEKLFF. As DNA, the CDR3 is TGTGCCAGCAGCTTGGACAGGGGGCAGAATGAAAAACTGTTTTTT. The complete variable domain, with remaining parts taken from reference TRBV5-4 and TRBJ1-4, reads ETGVTQSPTHLIKTRGQQVTLRCSSQSGHNTVSWYQQALGQGPQFIFQYYREEENGRGNFPPRFSGLQFPNYSSELNVNALELDDSALYLCASSLDRGQNEKLFFGSGTQLSVL.

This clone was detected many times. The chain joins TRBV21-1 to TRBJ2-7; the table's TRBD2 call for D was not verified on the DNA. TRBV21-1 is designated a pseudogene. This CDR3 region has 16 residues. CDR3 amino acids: CARLRRGWRCPYEQYF. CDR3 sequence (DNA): TGTGCCAGGTTAAGGCGCGGATGGCGTTGCCCCTACGAGCAGTACTTC.

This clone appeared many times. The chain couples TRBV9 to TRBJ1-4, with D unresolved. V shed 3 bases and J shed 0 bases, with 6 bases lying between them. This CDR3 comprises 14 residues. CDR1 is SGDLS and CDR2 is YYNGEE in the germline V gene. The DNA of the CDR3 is TGTGCCAGCAGCGGAGCTGCAACTAATGAAAAACTGTTTTTT. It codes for CASSGAATNEKLFF. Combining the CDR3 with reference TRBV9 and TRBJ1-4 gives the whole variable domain DSGVTQTPKHLITATGQRVTLRCSPRSGDLSVYWYQQSLDQGLQFLIQYYNGEERAKGNILERFSAQQFPDLHSELNLSSLELGDSALYFCASSGAATNEKLFFGSGTQLSVL.

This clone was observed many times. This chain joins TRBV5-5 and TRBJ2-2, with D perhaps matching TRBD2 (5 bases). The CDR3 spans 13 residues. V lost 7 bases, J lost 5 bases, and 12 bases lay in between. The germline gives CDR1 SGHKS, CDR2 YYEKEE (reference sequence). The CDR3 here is CASGQRVTGELFF. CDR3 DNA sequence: TGTGCCAGCGGTCAGAGGGTGACCGGGGAGCTGTTTTTT. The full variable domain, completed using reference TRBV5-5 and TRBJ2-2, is DAGVTQSPTHLIKTRGQQVTLRCSPISGHKSVSWYQQVLGQGPQFIFQYYEKEERGRGNFPDRFSARQFPNYSSELNVNALLLGDSALYLCASGQRVTGELFFGEGSRLTVL.

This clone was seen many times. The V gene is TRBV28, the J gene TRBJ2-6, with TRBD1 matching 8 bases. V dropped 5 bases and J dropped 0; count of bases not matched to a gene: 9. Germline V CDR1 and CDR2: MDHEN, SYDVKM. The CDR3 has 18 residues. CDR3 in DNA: TGTGCCAGCAGTGATCCGGGACAGGCAGTCTCTGGGGCCAACGTCCTGACTTTC. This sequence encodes CASSDPGQAVSGANVLTF.

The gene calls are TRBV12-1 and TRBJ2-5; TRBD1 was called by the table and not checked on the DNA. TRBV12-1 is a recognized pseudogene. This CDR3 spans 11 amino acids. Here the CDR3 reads CASSFEQGTYF. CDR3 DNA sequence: TGTGCCAGCAGCTTTGAGCAGGGTACGTACTTC.

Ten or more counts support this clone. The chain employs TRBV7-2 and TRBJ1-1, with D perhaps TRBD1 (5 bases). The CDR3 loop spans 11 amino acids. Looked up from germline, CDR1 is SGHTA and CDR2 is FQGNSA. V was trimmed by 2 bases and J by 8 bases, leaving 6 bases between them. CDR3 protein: CASSLYREAFF. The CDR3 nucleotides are TGTGCCAGCAGCTTATACAGGGAAGCTTTCTTT.

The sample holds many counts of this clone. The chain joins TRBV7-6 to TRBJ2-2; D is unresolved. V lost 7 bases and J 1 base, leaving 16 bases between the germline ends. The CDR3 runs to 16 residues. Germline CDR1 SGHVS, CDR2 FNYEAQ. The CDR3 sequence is CASMNYDGRNTGELFF. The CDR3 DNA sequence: TGTGCCAGCATGAACTACGACGGAAGGAACACCGGGGAGCTGTTTTTT.

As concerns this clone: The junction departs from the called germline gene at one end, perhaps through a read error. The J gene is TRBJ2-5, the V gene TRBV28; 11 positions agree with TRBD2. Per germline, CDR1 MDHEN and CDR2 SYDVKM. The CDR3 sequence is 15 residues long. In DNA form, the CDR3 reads TGTGCCAGCAGTTTACAGCCGGGAACTAGCGGGGGCACGCACTTC. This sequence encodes CASSLQPGTSGGTHF.

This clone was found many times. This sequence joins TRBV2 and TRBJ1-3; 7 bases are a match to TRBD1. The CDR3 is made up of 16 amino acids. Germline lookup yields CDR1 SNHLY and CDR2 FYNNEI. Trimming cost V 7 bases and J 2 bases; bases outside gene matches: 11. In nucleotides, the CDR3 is TGTGCCAGCAACCAAGACAGGGCACGGACTGGAAACACCATATATTTT. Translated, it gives CASNQDRARTGNTIYF. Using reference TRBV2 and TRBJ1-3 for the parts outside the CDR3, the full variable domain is EPEVTQTPSHQVTQMGQEVILRCVPISNHLYFYWYRQILGQKVEFLVSFYNNEISEKSEIFDDQFSVERPDGSNFTLKIRSTKLEDSAMYFCASNQDRARTGNTIYFGEGSWLTVV.

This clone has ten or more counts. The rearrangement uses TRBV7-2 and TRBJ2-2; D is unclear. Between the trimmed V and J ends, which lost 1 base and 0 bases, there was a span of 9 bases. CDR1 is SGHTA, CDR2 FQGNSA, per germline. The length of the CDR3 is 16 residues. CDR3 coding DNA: TGTGCCAGCAGCTTAGTGTGGCAGGCGAACACCGGGGAGCTGTTTTTT. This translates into CASSLVWQANTGELFF.

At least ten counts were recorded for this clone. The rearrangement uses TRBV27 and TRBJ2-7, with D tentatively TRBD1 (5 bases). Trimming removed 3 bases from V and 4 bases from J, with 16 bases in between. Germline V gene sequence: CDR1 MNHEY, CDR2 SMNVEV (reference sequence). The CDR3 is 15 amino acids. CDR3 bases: TGTGCCAGCAGTTTCCGACCCTTAGGGGCGTACGAGCAGTACTTC. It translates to CASSFRPLGAYEQYF.

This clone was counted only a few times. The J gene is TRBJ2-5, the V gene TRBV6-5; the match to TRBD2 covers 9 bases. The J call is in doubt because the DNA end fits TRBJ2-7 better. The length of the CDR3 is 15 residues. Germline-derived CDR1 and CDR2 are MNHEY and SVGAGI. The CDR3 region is CASTPFSGGSYEQYF. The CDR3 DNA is TGTGCCAGCACCCCTTTTAGCGGGGGCTCCTACGAGCAGTACTTC.

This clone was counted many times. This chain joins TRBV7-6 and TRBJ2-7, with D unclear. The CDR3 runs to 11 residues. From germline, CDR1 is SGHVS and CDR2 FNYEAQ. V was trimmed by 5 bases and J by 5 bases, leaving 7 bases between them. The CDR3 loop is CASSALDEQYF. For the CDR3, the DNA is TGTGCCAGCAGCGCGCTGGACGAGCAGTACTTC.

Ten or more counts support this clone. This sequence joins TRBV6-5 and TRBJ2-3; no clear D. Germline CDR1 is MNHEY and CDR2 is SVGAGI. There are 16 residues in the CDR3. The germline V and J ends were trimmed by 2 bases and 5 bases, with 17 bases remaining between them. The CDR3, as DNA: TGTGCCAGCAGTTACCAGAGTGCCAGGATGGGAGATACGCAGTATTTT. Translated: CASSYQSARMGDTQYF.

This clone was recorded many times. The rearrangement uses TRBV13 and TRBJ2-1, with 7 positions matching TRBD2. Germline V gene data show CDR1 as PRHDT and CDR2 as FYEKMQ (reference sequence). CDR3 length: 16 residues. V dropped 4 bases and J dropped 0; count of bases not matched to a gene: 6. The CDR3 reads CASSYYLAGSYNEQFF. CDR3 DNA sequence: TGTGCCAGCAGCTATTATTTAGCGGGCTCCTACAATGAGCAGTTCTTC.

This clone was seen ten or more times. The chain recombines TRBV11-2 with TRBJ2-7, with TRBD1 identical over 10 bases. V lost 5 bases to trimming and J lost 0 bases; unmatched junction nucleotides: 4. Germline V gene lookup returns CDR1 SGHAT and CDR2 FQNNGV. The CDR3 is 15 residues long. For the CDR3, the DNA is TGTGCCAGCAGCATAGGGACAGGGGTCTCCTACGAGCAGTACTTC. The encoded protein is CASSIGTGVSYEQYF. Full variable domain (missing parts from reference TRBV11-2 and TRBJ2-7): EAGVAQSPRYKIIEKRQSVAFWCNPISGHATLYWYQQILGQGPKLLIQFQNNGVVDDSQLPKDRFSAERLKGVDSTLKIQPAKLEDSAVYLCASSIGTGVSYEQYFGPGTRLTVT.

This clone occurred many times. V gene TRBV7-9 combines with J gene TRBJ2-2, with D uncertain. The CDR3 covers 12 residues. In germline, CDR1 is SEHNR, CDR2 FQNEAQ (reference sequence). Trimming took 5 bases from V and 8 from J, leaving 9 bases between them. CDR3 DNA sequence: TGTGCCAGCAGCCCTAGGCCGGGGGAGCTGTTTTTT. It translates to CASSPRPGELFF.